Listed here is a single T cell receptor beta chain. Antigen: not known. Relative to the germline gene, one junction end is altered; a read error may explain this. Germline V CDR1 and CDR2: SGHNT, YYREEE (reference sequence). The CDR3 extends over 13 amino acids. The data derive from a study of beta chain features in type 1 diabetes. The study reverse transcribed the entire isolated RNA, so it sequenced expressed TCRB transcripts. Assay: immunoSEQ multiplex PCR; the TCRdb copy retains only in-frame clones and omits some. This table holds hundreds of thousands of clones, 9.3% found once. Study-level points and caveats: Within the patient group, naive, central memory and Treg TCRB repertoires appeared more similar to each other than within healthy donors. All four CD4+ subsets of Type 1 diabetes patients contained TCRB CDR3s that were moderately but significantly shorter.

The chain uses TRBV5-4 and TRBJ1-2; TRBD1 agrees at 10 bases. The TCR comes from a man between 25 and 39 years old with type 1 diabetes. The sample was central memory CD4+ T cells from blood. For the CDR3, the DNA is TGCGCCAGCAGCCTCGGACAGGGGGTCGCCTACACCTTC. Amino acid sequence: CASSLGQGVAYTF.